A single sample gave rise to the 10 T cell receptor beta chains below, sequenced in a study of T cell responses to AZD1222 COVID-19 vaccine (dated by TCRdb to the early 2020s). What the time point label conveys for this sample: baseline before first vaccination. Library prep was done by the immunoSEQ multiplex PCR assay. What TCRdb holds here is the immuneACCESS table cut down to in-frame rearrangements. Part of the clones is not present; checked against another copy, under half of the missing clones reflect an unresolved V gene, and the others are unexplained. The sample table lists just over 60,000 clones, 76% of them with a count of one. Clones ranked in the top ten supply roughly an eighth of the sample. The source material was peripheral blood, sampled on day 0 of AZD1222 vaccination. The receptors were gathered from an adult in good health.

The chain links TRBV19 to TRBJ2-5; possible D gene TRBD2, 5 bases. This CDR3 spans 15 amino acids. Trimming pared 3 bases from V and 5 bases from J, leaving 16 bases between. Germline V gene lookup returns CDR1 LNHDA and CDR2 SQIVND (reference sequence). CDR3: CASSMEAVGFETQYF. In DNA form, the CDR3 reads TGTGCCAGTAGTATGGAGGCCGTAGGGTTTGAGACCCAGTACTTC.

The V call is TRBV27, the J call TRBJ1-5; no reliable D call. The germline gives CDR1 MNHEY, CDR2 SMNVEV (reference sequence). Trimming pared 1 base from V and 2 bases from J, leaving 3 bases between. This CDR3 has 13 amino acids. The CDR3 region is CASSLFGNQPQHF. Written as DNA, the CDR3 is TGTGCCAGCAGTTTATTTGGCAATCAGCCCCAGCATTTT.

The chain uses TRBV6-5 and TRBJ1-1; 10 positions agree with TRBD1. This CDR3 contains 14 residues. Germline V CDR1 and CDR2: MNHEY, SVGAGI. V lost 4 bases, J lost 5 bases, and 4 bases stayed unmatched. The CDR3 DNA reads as TGTGCCAGCAGTTCGGGACAGGGGTGGACTGAAGCTTTCTTT. Translating it yields CASSSGQGWTEAFF.

The rearrangement joins TRBV11-2 to TRBJ2-2; weak D call: TRBD1 (6 bases). The V and J ends lost 5 bases and 9 bases respectively, with 22 bases between them. The CDR3 has 16 amino acids. Germline CDR1 reads SGHAT; CDR2 reads FQNNGV. CDR3 loop: CASSPVWGRVIRELFF. The CDR3 DNA follows: TGTGCCAGCAGCCCCGTTTGGGGGCGAGTAATCCGGGAGCTGTTTTTT.

V gene TRBV6-2 or TRBV6-3 combines with J gene TRBJ1-6; the match to TRBD1 covers 12 bases. CDR3 length equals 13 residues. J was trimmed by 12 bases and V by 5 bases; bases with no gene match: 2. Germline CDR1 MNHEY, CDR2 SVGEGT. The DNA of the CDR3 is TGTGCCAGCAGTGGGACAGGGGGCCTACCCCTCCACTTT. Its translation: CASSGTGGLPLHF.

This sequence joins TRBV7-2 and TRBJ1-2, with D possibly matching TRBD1 (5 bases). The CDR3 runs 15 residues. Germline V gene lookup returns CDR1 SGHTA and CDR2 FQGNSA. The V end lost 3 bases, the J end lost 5 bases, and 16 bases lay between the germline ends. DNA for the CDR3: TGTGCCAGCAGCTTGATGCTGGGGGACGGTTATGGCTACACCTTC. It codes for CASSLMLGDGYGYTF.

This clone turned up a few times. This CDR3 is CASSQDYNNGQGMDEQYF. The DNA of the CDR3 is TGCGCCAGCAGCCAAGACTATAATAACGGACAGGGGATGGACGAGCAGTACTTC. The chain has TRBV4-3 and TRBJ2-7; 9 positions agree with TRBD1. The ends lost 0 bases at V and 5 bases at J; junction bases unmatched: 14. This CDR3 is 18 amino acids long. CDR1 and CDR2 from the germline V gene are LGHNA and YSLEER.

This clone appeared once. This chain joins TRBV18 and TRBJ2-1, with a tentative D call TRBD1 (5 bases). From germline, CDR1 is KGHSH and CDR2 LQKENI. V lost 3 bases, J lost 8 bases, and 11 bases lay in between. This CDR3 spans 13 amino acids. The CDR3 DNA reads as TGTGCCAGCTCACCTGGTTCAGGGTATGAGCAGTTCTTC. Translated: CASSPGSGYEQFF.

This chain connects TRBV18 to TRBJ1-2; the match to TRBD1 covers 7 bases. There are 13 residues in the CDR3. Losses at the gene ends were 1 base for V and 8 bases for J; bases not matched to a gene: 4. Germline lookup yields CDR1 KGHSH and CDR2 LQKENI. DNA for the CDR3: TGTGCCAGCTCACCACAGGGGGCGGAAGGCTACACCTTC. Amino acids: CASSPQGAEGYTF.

The chain recombines TRBV9 with TRBJ2-2; TRBD1 matches at 11 bases. J lost 5 bases, V lost 4 bases, and 7 bases had no gene match. CDR3 size: 16 residues. Per the germline V gene, CDR1 is SGDLS and CDR2 is YYNGEE. Here the CDR3 reads CASSNPGQGVTGELFF. DNA for the CDR3: TGTGCCAGCAGCAACCCGGGACAGGGGGTAACCGGGGAGCTGTTTTTT.